This entry describes one T cell receptor beta chain. This record comes from a study of blood T cell repertoires in COVID-19. The repertoire was sequenced with immunoSEQ multiplex PCR; TCRdb's copy has only in-frame clones and lacks some. The sample comprises roughly 330,000 clones, 70% to 90% of which are singletons, and under 6% rests with the top ten. The TCR was taken from a woman aged 25 to 39 who had recovered from COVID-19. Material: PBMCs or T cells enriched from blood (not recorded which).

DNA for the CDR3: TGTGCCAGTAGATTTCTTGGAAACACCATATATTTT. This gives the protein CASRFLGNTIYF. The rearrangement links TRBV19 to TRBJ1-3; D ambiguous. Trimming stripped 6 bases from V and 3 bases from J, with 6 bases between. Germline V CDR1 and CDR2: LNHDA, SQIVND (reference sequence). The length of the CDR3 is 12 residues.